This T cell receptor beta chain was captured in a study of T cell changes during pregnancy in multiple sclerosis. The CDR3 extends over 16 amino acids. The V gene's germline CDR1 is PRHDT and CDR2 FYEKMQ (reference sequence). V trimming: 5 bases; J trimming: 2 bases; junction bases outside the gene matches: 10. Some clones are missing from TCRdb's copy, which holds only in-frame ones; the method was immunoSEQ multiplex PCR. The sample lists roughly 30,000 clones, over 85% occurring once. The receptor comes from a female donor with multiple sclerosis, enrolled in a pregnancy study. The sample in question was CD8+ T cells from peripheral blood mononuclear cells, obtained in the first trimester of pregnancy. The J gene is TRBJ2-3, the V gene TRBV13; the match to TRBD1 covers 7 bases. CDR3 loop: CASSPWDRDNTDTQYF. The CDR3 nucleotides are TGTGCCAGCAGCCCGTGGGACAGAGACAACACAGATACGCAGTATTTT.